Listed here is a single TCR beta chain. Sequencing used immunoSEQ v3. TCRdb's copy holds only in-frame clones and misses some; the assay was immunoSEQ multiplex PCR. The sample records 25,000 to 40,000 clones, 74% being singletons. The CDR3 loop spans 12 amino acids. V lost 5 bases, J lost 7 bases, and 11 bases lay in between. Germline lookup yields CDR1 SGHAT and CDR2 FQNNGV. The data belong to a study of TIL therapy for anti-PD-1-resistant metastatic lung cancer. In the study overall: Tumors were harvested before any PD-1/PD-L1 blockade.

The time point denotes: pre-treatment sample, taken before nivolumab and TIL therapy. Patients were adults with stage 4 NSCLC. The TCR sequence derives from a woman between 25 and 80 years old with non-small cell lung cancer. The chain combines TRBV11-2 with TRBJ1-1, with D possibly being TRBD1 (6 bases). The material sequenced was blood, taken at baseline. CDR3 sequence reads: CASSTTGIEAFF. CDR3 nucleotides: TGTGCCAGCAGCACCACAGGGATTGAAGCTTTCTTT.